These T cell receptor beta chains were read from a single sample in a study of early T cells in non-severe SARS-CoV-2 infection. TCRdb re-analysed the 5' RACE reads in MiXCR, keeping a single row per CDR3 protein. Here the sample spans 95,000 to 100,000 distinct CDR3 sequences, roughly 9.6% being singletons. Specimen: whole blood. Every receptor here comes from an adult who was a healthcare worker with PCR-confirmed SARS-CoV-2 infection or an uninfected control (not recorded which). CDR3s include the opening cysteine and the closing phenylalanine or tryptophan. Each record gives: clone size, V gene, J gene, D gene, CDR3 DNA, CDR3 protein. The D gene is left open where the match is weak. The size field is filled for only some rows; it gives once, few, many or a size class.

clone_size: few; v_call: TRBV29-1; j_call: TRBJ2-2; d_call: NA; cdr3_nt: TGCAGCGTGGACAAGCAGAACACCGGGGAGCTGTTTTTT; cdr3_aa: CSVDKQNTGELFF
clone_size: many; v_call: TRBV4-1; j_call: TRBJ1-4; d_call: NA; cdr3_nt: TGCGCCAGCAGCCAAGAGGCCCGGCAGACCTATTTAGGACTGCTTTTT; cdr3_aa: CASSQEARQTYLGLLF
clone_size: many; v_call: TRBV30; j_call: TRBJ2-7; d_call: TRBD1; cdr3_nt: TGTGCCTGGAGTCGGACAGGAAGCGAGCAGTACTTC; cdr3_aa: CAWSRTGSEQYF
clone_size: many; v_call: TRBV29-1; j_call: TRBJ1-5; d_call: TRBD1; cdr3_nt: TGCAGCGTCCTCCAGGGGGCGGGACAGCCCCAGCATTTT; cdr3_aa: CSVLQGAGQPQHF
clone_size: NA; v_call: TRBV7-3; j_call: TRBJ2-1; d_call: NA; cdr3_nt: TGTGCCAGCAGCCCCCGGGGAGATAATGAGCAGTTCTTC; cdr3_aa: CASSPRGDNEQFF
clone_size: many; v_call: TRBV6-1; j_call: TRBJ1-1; d_call: NA; cdr3_nt: TGTGCCAGCAGCCCCCACGGCGCTTACACTGAAGCTTTCTTT; cdr3_aa: CASSPHGAYTEAFF
clone_size: NA; v_call: TRBV7-2; j_call: TRBJ1-1; d_call: NA; cdr3_nt: TGTGCCAGCAGCTTACAGCGGGGCACTGAAGCTTTCTTT; cdr3_aa: CASSLQRGTEAFF
clone_size: few; v_call: TRBV9; j_call: TRBJ2-1; d_call: TRBD2; cdr3_nt: TGTGCCAGCAGCGTAGATGGGACTAGCGTGAATGAGCAGTTCTTC; cdr3_aa: CASSVDGTSVNEQFF
clone_size: many; v_call: TRBV7-2; j_call: TRBJ1-6; d_call: NA; cdr3_nt: TGTGCCAGCAGCCCCGGGACCGGATATAATTCACCCCTCCACTTT; cdr3_aa: CASSPGTGYNSPLHF
clone_size: many; v_call: TRBV5-1; j_call: TRBJ2-2; d_call: NA; cdr3_nt: TGCGCCAGCAGCTTGGATGCAGCTAACACCGGGGAGCTGTTTTTT; cdr3_aa: CASSLDAANTGELFF
clone_size: NA; v_call: TRBV11-2; j_call: TRBJ1-2; d_call: NA; cdr3_nt: TGTGCCAGCAGCCCCCAGGGATTCGATGGCTACACCTTC; cdr3_aa: CASSPQGFDGYTF
clone_size: NA; v_call: TRBV6-5; j_call: TRBJ1-2; d_call: NA; cdr3_nt: TGTGCCAGCAGTACGGGAGCCGGTGGCTACACCTTC; cdr3_aa: CASSTGAGGYTF
clone_size: many; v_call: TRBV12-3/TRBV12-4; j_call: TRBJ2-7; d_call: TRBD2; cdr3_nt: TGTGCCAGCAGTTTGGGCCGTAGCGGGAGAGGTGAGCAGTACTTC; cdr3_aa: CASSLGRSGRGEQYF
clone_size: many; v_call: TRBV9; j_call: TRBJ2-7; d_call: NA; cdr3_nt: TGTGCCAGCAGCGGGCCGGGCTTCTACGAGCAGTACTTC; cdr3_aa: CASSGPGFYEQYF
clone_size: few; v_call: TRBV4-1; j_call: TRBJ2-7; d_call: NA; cdr3_nt: TGCGCCAGCAGCCAAGATCGGGGTCGGGCAGGGGATGACGAGCAGTACTTC; cdr3_aa: CASSQDRGRAGDDEQYF
clone_size: many; v_call: TRBV29-1; j_call: TRBJ2-2; d_call: NA; cdr3_nt: TGCAGCGTTTTACCCGCTTCGAACACCGGGGAGCTGTTTTTT; cdr3_aa: CSVLPASNTGELFF
clone_size: many; v_call: TRBV7-2; j_call: TRBJ1-1; d_call: NA; cdr3_nt: TGTGCCAGCAGCTTGATGGCGAGGTCCACTGAAGCTTTCTTT; cdr3_aa: CASSLMARSTEAFF
clone_size: NA; v_call: TRBV7-2; j_call: TRBJ1-1; d_call: TRBD1; cdr3_nt: TGTGCCAGCAGCTACCGGACAGGGACAAACACTGAAGCTTTCTTT; cdr3_aa: CASSYRTGTNTEAFF
clone_size: NA; v_call: TRBV2; j_call: TRBJ2-3; d_call: NA; cdr3_nt: TGTGCCAGCAGTGGAAGGGCGGGAATCACAGATACGCAGTATTTT; cdr3_aa: CASSGRAGITDTQYF
clone_size: NA; v_call: TRBV18; j_call: TRBJ2-1; d_call: TRBD2; cdr3_nt: TGTGCCAGCTCAAAAGCGGGAGGGCTGTATGAGCAGTTCTTC; cdr3_aa: CASSKAGGLYEQFF
clone_size: once; v_call: TRBV5-4; j_call: TRBJ2-1; d_call: TRBD2; cdr3_nt: TGTGCCAGCAGCCCCGCTAGCGGTGAGCAGTTCTTC; cdr3_aa: CASSPASGEQFF